This T cell receptor (beta chain) was sequenced for a study of regulatory T cells in long-lasting Graves disease (dated by TCRdb to 2020 to 2023). With respect to the entire study: Newly diagnosed Graves' disease patients had taken antithyroid drugs for less than 3 months. Patients with persistent Graves' disease were compared with patients with newly diagnosed Graves' disease using TCR sequencing and RNA sequencing of peripheral blood. The study took place in China and was registered as a clinical trial. A total of roughly 35 samples underwent TCR sequencing: about 13 from persistent and roughly 20 from newly diagnosed Graves' disease patients.

Taken with the paper, the label for time point translates to: newly diagnosed GD, antithyroid drugs for less than 3 months. RNA was extracted from PBMCs in TRIzol for both TCR sequencing and RNA sequencing. The diagnosis of Graves' disease was made according to American Thyroid Association guidelines. Patients for the study were recruited at an endocrinology department in Xi'an, China. From each patient, 7.5 to 10 milliliters of peripheral blood was collected into an EDTA anticoagulant tube. Ficoll Paque Plus density gradient separation was used to isolate PBMCs, and no additional T cell sorting was done. RNA quality was checked with an Agilent 2100 Bioanalyzer and agarose gel, and concentration with a NanoDrop 2000. Summary of the overall study and its limitations: Persistent Graves' disease patients showed lower TCR Shannon entropy and fewer highly expanded clones than newly diagnosed patients, suggesting clonal expansion. Peripheral blood alone was examined, since thyroid tissue, which constituted the primary lesion, could not be accessed. Preferential use of TRBV28, TRBJ1-2 and TRBJ2-5 was observed in persistent disease, whereas TRBV20-1 and TRBJ2-1 were favored in newly diagnosed disease. The authors acknowledged the small sample size as a limitation that may reduce accuracy. Persistent patients shared more public clonotypes among themselves (around 2,800) than newly diagnosed patients did (approximately 970). Sequencing and analysis were limited to the TCR beta chain.

The sample holds many counts of this clonotype. Its specific antigen is unknown. Base qualities were left out, and no much larger clone turns up one base away. Library preparation used multiplex PCR. The instrument was an Illumina HiSeq 4000. iRepertoire HTBI primers and Arm-PCR amplification of CDR3 regions were used to construct TCR beta libraries. Before sequencing, the PCR products went through gel purification. The paper's processing steps were these. A total of under 80 TRBV and some 15 TRBJ segments were identified across samples and were used for gene usage analysis of CDR3 amino acid clonotypes. COPE and FqMerger were used to merge filtered high-quality paired reads into contigs. BLAST was used to align contigs to IMGT TRBV, TRBD and TRBJ reference genes, with CDR3 defined following IMGT. Any clonotype with a frequency above 0.1% was classified as a highly expanded clone. Repertoire diversity was measured by Shannon entropy, and V-J evenness by the Gini coefficient. A clonotype was considered public if more than one individual shared it. TCRdb's own reprocessing of the public reads used fastp at Q25 and MiXCR and kept productive beta chains. Rows are combined by CDR3 protein, so each entry shows the most common genes and DNA. TCRdb's processing, not the study's, gives the V and J calls here. This sample gives approximately 350,000 distinct CDR3 sequences in total; over 15% of them show up just once. The top ten clonotypes cover about 27% of the sample.

From the cysteine through the phenylalanine, the CDR3 covers 12 amino acids. Only CDR3 DNA remains: 36 bases, in frame from the first base. V gives up 0 bases and J gives up 5 bases, and the segment between their germline ends measures 4 bases. According to the germline V gene, CDR1 reads SGHAT and CDR2 reads FQNNGV. This same sample was also taken into another study, of T cells in Graves' hyperthyroidism and ophthalmopathy. That second report states: Stable Graves' hyperthyroidism was defined as the absence of progression to ophthalmopathy over 18 months of follow-up. Hyperthyroidism patients were aged 18 to 65 years and newly diagnosed, with disease duration of less than 2 months. The study excluded patients with uncontrolled infections, other autoimmune diseases, pregnancy or lactation. Diagnoses were established on the basis of clinical symptoms, serum thyroxine and TRAb, thyroid ultrasound, and orbital computed tomography. A first-round RT-PCR of the TCR CDR3 used the HTBI primer set with the Qiagen OneStep RT-PCR kit. Most expanded thyroid clonotypes (frequency above 0.001) were also detected in blood, suggesting blood repertoires may reflect thyroid immune responses. A model built on a 13 V-J signature distinguished ophthalmopathy from stable hyperthyroidism, reaching 87.88% sensitivity and 81.08% specificity in cross-validation and 80%/75% in testing. In validation, the model predicted progression to ophthalmopathy with approximately 70% sensitivity and roughly 72% specificity, a median of around 6.6 months before onset. To identify distinguishing TCR V-J signatures, a discovery cohort of around 98 patients was used, comprising 40 to 45 with Graves' ophthalmopathy and 57 with stable Graves' hyperthyroidism. Prospective prediction of ophthalmopathy was tested in an independent validation cohort consisting of 18 hyperthyroidism patients and over 15 patients who later progressed to ophthalmopathy. The 75 to 100 discovery patients were randomly split 7:3 into training and test sets. Thyroid tissue and blood T-cell repertoires from over 5 Graves' hyperthyroidism patients were also compared in the study. After blood sampling, hyperthyroidism patients were treated with methimazole at a starting dose of 30 mg daily, and ophthalmopathy patients were treated with high-dose intravenous methylprednisolone. Libraries were constructed in a second round of multiplex PCR, after which size selection and purification were performed. Paired-end sequencing of the libraries was performed with 100 bp reads on an Illumina HiSeq2000. SOAPnuke was used to process the raw data, removing reads that contained adapters or uncalled bases, had a mean Phred below 15, or lacked an exact match to the constant primer or identifier. COPE v1.2.5 was used to merge high-quality paired reads, and clonotypes were defined as unique nucleotide sequences. MiTCR v1.1 was used to align clonotypes to the IMGT TRBV, TRBD and TRBJ reference segments. Only V-J combinations with frequency above 0.0001, covering 99% to 99.2% of repertoires, were analysed. The TCS score was defined as F50 (clonal expansion) divided by E x V (chaos), with BLOSUM62-based TCRdist calculated between CDR3 peptides within each V-J. Welch's t-statistics and random forest reduced 514 V-J features to roughly 13, which were used in a naive Bayes classifier (R e1071). Sample size was not statistically predetermined, and investigators were not blinded to group allocation. According to the paper, TCR Vbeta CDR3 sequencing was carried out on 120 to 150 peripheral blood samples, which came from 40 to 45 ophthalmopathy, roughly 75 hyperthyroidism and around 17 progressor patients.

The source material was peripheral blood mononuclear cells (PBMCs), sampled at new diagnosis, from a patient treated with antithyroid drugs. This receptor was obtained from a man aged 40-50 years with Graves disease. Donor details come from another sample of the same person, matched by shared clones. The chain is made from TRBV11-2 and TRBJ2-5; the D gene cannot be resolved reliably. The CDR3 region reads CASSLDSETQYF. The nucleotides read TGTGCCAGCAGCTTAGATTCGGAGACCCAGTACTTC.